This T cell receptor beta chain was identified during a study of cytomegalovirus exposure and HLA in healthy donors. General study points: The dataset shows that most TCR sequences were rare, while some public TCRs occurred in many donors. The authors enumerated 150 to 200 TCR beta chains as linked to cytomegalovirus.

V trimming: 6 bases; J trimming: 5 bases; junction bases outside the gene matches: 7. Germline V gives CDR1 SGHTS, CDR2 YDEGEE. CDR3 length: 13 residues. TCRdb keeps only in-frame clones here, not all; method: immunoSEQ multiplex PCR. This sample has 150,000 to 200,000 clones, with about 90% found just once. Regarding this clone: Its specificity is unknown.

The donors were part of the validation cohort of 100 to 150 subjects. That cohort was separate from the first cohort, which comprised 550 to 750 subjects. The origin of this receptor is a woman in her late teens or twenties in good health and CMV-seropositive. The source material was PBMCs. This sequence joins TRBV5-8 and TRBJ2-5, with 7 bases that match TRBD2. In DNA form, the CDR3 reads TGTGCCAGCAACGGGGGGAGGCAGGAGACCCAGTACTTC. Its protein product is CASNGGRQETQYF.